Shown below are 21 T cell receptor beta chains from a single sample sequenced in a study of early T cells in non-severe SARS-CoV-2 infection. TCRdb reanalysed the 5' RACE reads using MiXCR and keeps one entry per CDR3 protein. The sample records 75,000 to 90,000 distinct CDR3 sequences, approximately 6% being singletons. The sample comprised whole blood. These receptors all stem from an adult who was a healthcare worker with PCR-confirmed SARS-CoV-2 infection or an uninfected control (not recorded which).

This clonotype has a count of ten or more. The chain links TRBV27 to TRBJ2-2; 7 nucleotides match TRBD1. CDR3 size: 15 residues. Germline V gene data show CDR1 as MNHEY and CDR2 as SMNVEV (reference sequence). Trimming took 2 bases from V and 7 from J; bases not matched to a gene: 7. CDR3 region: CASSLPSTGIGELFF. CDR3 DNA sequence: TGTGCCAGCAGTTTACCCTCGACAGGGATCGGGGAGCTGTTTTTT.

This sequence joins TRBV7-8 and TRBJ2-1; D is undetermined. Germline V CDR1 and CDR2: SGHVS, FQNEAQ. Between the trimmed V and J ends, which lost 2 bases and 3 bases, there was a span of 14 bases. This CDR3 is built from 16 residues. As DNA, the CDR3 is TGTGCCAGCAGCTTATTTGCCGGAATTCGCTACAATGAGCAGTTCTTC. It translates to CASSLFAGIRYNEQFF.

The CDR3 coding sequence is TGCGCCAGCAGCCAAAACCACAGGGGGAGGGGAGAGACCCAGTACTTC. This translates into CASSQNHRGRGETQYF. This chain joins TRBV4-3 and TRBJ2-5; D perhaps matches TRBD1 (8 bases). From germline, CDR1 is LGHNA and CDR2 YSLEER. The CDR3 has 16 amino acids. Between the trimmed V and J ends, which lost 2 bases and 4 bases, there was a span of 17 bases.

The chain links TRBV14 to TRBJ1-2; no clear D gene. The V gene lost 2 bases and the J gene lost 6 bases, with 10 bases spanning the gap. The CDR3 extends over 13 amino acids. Germline V gives CDR1 SGHDN, CDR2 FVKESK. The CDR3 nucleotides read TGTGCCAGCAGCCAACATAAAGGGAATGGCTACACCTTC. As protein: CASSQHKGNGYTF.

J is TRBJ2-2 and V is TRBV28, with TRBD1 matching 7 bases. Looked up from germline, CDR1 is MDHEN and CDR2 is SYDVKM. V lost 6 bases, J lost 1 base, and 8 bases stayed unmatched. The CDR3 covers 16 residues. CDR3 region: CASRTGVLLNTGELFF. The CDR3 region has the DNA TGTGCCAGCAGAACAGGGGTTCTGCTGAACACCGGGGAGCTGTTTTTT.

This clonotype was seen ten or more times. The rearrangement links TRBV5-1 to TRBJ1-2; TRBD1 might be the D (5 bases). The CDR3 totals 18 residues. Germline V gene sequence: CDR1 SGHRS, CDR2 YFSETQ. V shed 5 bases and J shed 6 bases, with 29 bases lying between them. The CDR3 DNA is TGCGCCAGCAGAACCGACCCCTCCTCAATTCGGGCAGGGAATGGCTACACCTTC. It codes for CASRTDPSSIRAGNGYTF.

This clonotype came up a few times. The gene calls are TRBV6-6 and TRBJ1-1, with D uncertain. The CDR3 runs to 14 residues. V lost 6 bases, J lost 6 bases, and 17 bases lay in between. The germline V gene has CDR1 MNHNY and CDR2 SVGAGI (reference sequence). DNA of the CDR3: TGTGCCAGCAGCAACCTGACACCTCAATCTGAAGCTTTCTTT. Translating it yields CASSNLTPQSEAFF.

This chain joins TRBV28 and TRBJ1-2, with no clear D. In germline, CDR1 is MDHEN, CDR2 SYDVKM. Between the trimmed V and J ends, which lost 1 base and 8 bases, there was a span of 8 bases. The CDR3 is 12 residues long. For the CDR3, the DNA is TGTGCCAGCAGTTTATTCAAGCGGGGCTACACCTTC. This translates into CASSLFKRGYTF.

There are a few counts of this clonotype. V usage is TRBV2 and J usage is TRBJ2-1, with 13 bases aligning to TRBD2. V shed 8 bases, J shed 10 bases, and the junction held 8 bases outside the gene matches. CDR3 length: 14 amino acids. Germline assignment: CDR1 SNHLY and CDR2 FYNNEI. The CDR3 nucleotides read TGTGCCAGCGCTCTACTAGCGGGGGGGCTAGAGCAGTTCTTC. Translation gives CASALLAGGLEQFF.

This clonotype has just a few counts. The J gene is TRBJ1-4, the V gene TRBV6-1; D uncertain. The CDR3 covers 13 residues. Trimming stripped 2 bases from V and 8 bases from J, with 9 bases between. Germline V gene data show CDR1 as MNHNS and CDR2 as SASEGT. Here the CDR3 reads CASSEQKREKLFF. Written as DNA, the CDR3 is TGTGCCAGCAGTGAACAAAAAAGGGAAAAACTGTTTTTT.

The gene calls are TRBV12-3 or TRBV12-4 and TRBJ1-5; D may be TRBD1 (5 bases). The CDR3 runs to 13 residues. V shed 8 bases and J shed 0 bases, with 8 bases lying between them. CDR3: CASRGNSNQPQHF. CDR3 DNA sequence: TGTGCCAGCCGGGGGAATAGCAATCAGCCCCAGCATTTT.

This clonotype was counted between two and nine times. The chain is built from TRBV5-8 and TRBJ1-1; D is undetermined. The CDR3 has 11 amino acids. Germline-derived CDR1 and CDR2 are SGHTS and YDEGEE. V lost 4 bases and J lost 5, with 6 bases in between. CDR3 sequence (DNA): TGTGCCAGCAGCGGAAGAACTGAAGCTTTCTTT. It yields the protein CASSGRTEAFF.

The sample holds many counts of this clonotype. V is TRBV7-9 and J is TRBJ2-5; D is undetermined. The CDR3 extends over 12 amino acids. Trimming took off 3 bases at V and 3 bases at J, with 5 bases between the two ends. Germline V gene lookup returns CDR1 SEHNR and CDR2 FQNEAQ (reference sequence). CDR3 in amino acids: CASSLTEETQYF. The CDR3 DNA reads as TGTGCCAGCAGCTTGACGGAAGAGACCCAGTACTTC.

This clonotype was seen ten or more times. The rearrangement links TRBV9 to TRBJ1-1; D remains ambiguous. V dropped 0 bases and J dropped 1 base, with 4 bases sitting between them. CDR3 length equals 13 residues. Germline CDR1 SGDLS, CDR2 YYNGEE. CDR3 in amino acids: CASSVDANTEAFF. In nucleotides, the CDR3 is TGTGCCAGCAGCGTAGATGCGAACACTGAAGCTTTCTTT. Combining the CDR3 with reference TRBV9 and TRBJ1-1 gives the whole variable domain DSGVTQTPKHLITATGQRVTLRCSPRSGDLSVYWYQQSLDQGLQFLIQYYNGEERAKGNILERFSAQQFPDLHSELNLSSLELGDSALYFCASSVDANTEAFFGQGTRLTVV.

This clonotype was counted ten times or more. The chain uses TRBV20-1 and TRBJ2-3; D possibly matches TRBD1 or TRBD2 (5 bases each). Trimming removed 0 bases at V and 2 bases at J, with 12 bases between. This CDR3 is 15 amino acids long. Per germline, CDR1 DFQATT and CDR2 SNEGSKA (reference sequence). In nucleotides, the CDR3 is TGCAGTGCTAGAGACGTCCCGGGACCCACAGATACGCAGTATTTT. It is translated as CSARDVPGPTDTQYF.

This clonotype was observed a few times. The V call is TRBV6-5, the J call TRBJ2-5; 9 bases line up with TRBD1. Germline CDR1 MNHEY, CDR2 SVGAGI. There are 16 residues in the CDR3. V shed 2 bases, J shed 3 bases, and the junction held 7 bases outside the gene matches. The chain's CDR3 is CASSYGTGPGEETQYF. As DNA, the CDR3 is TGTGCCAGCAGTTACGGGACAGGGCCAGGAGAAGAGACCCAGTACTTC.

The table lists this clonotype with many counts. This chain connects TRBV12-3 or TRBV12-4 to TRBJ1-4; D uncertain. V was clipped by 6 bases and J by 8 bases, with 16 bases between them. The length of the CDR3 is 14 residues. The CDR3 coding sequence is TGTGCCAGCAGACGCGACCCTGAGAGCGAAAAACTGTTTTTT. It yields the protein CASRRDPESEKLFF.

In this sample, this clonotype turned up a few times. The chain combines TRBV19 with TRBJ2-1; 7 bases fit TRBD2. Unmatched junction bases numbered 5, after V lost 3 bases and J lost 0 bases. The CDR3 contains 16 residues. Germline V gene lookup returns CDR1 LNHDA and CDR2 SQIVND (reference sequence). The CDR3 spells CASSIRGDLSYNEQFF. The CDR3 DNA sequence: TGTGCCAGTAGTATTCGGGGGGACCTCTCCTACAATGAGCAGTTCTTC.

This clonotype was picked up many times. The chain links TRBV12-3 or TRBV12-4 to TRBJ1-6, with 8 nucleotides matching TRBD1. Trimming removed 5 bases from V and 6 bases from J; junction bases left unmatched: 9. The CDR3 is 16 residues long. CDR3 coding DNA: TGTGCCAGCAGTCCAGGACAGGGAAGCGGTAATTCACCCCTCCACTTT. Protein product: CASSPGQGSGNSPLHF.

This clonotype was picked up many times. The rearrangement uses TRBV6-5 and TRBJ2-5; TRBD1 aligns across 9 bases. This CDR3 spans 15 amino acids. Germline V gene sequence: CDR1 MNHEY, CDR2 SVGAGI. J lost 4 bases, V lost 4 bases, and 7 bases had no gene match. CDR3 sequence (DNA): TGTGCCAGCAGTTTATCGACAGGGGGTGGAGAGACCCAGTACTTC. Translation: CASSLSTGGGETQYF.

This clonotype has only a few counts. The V gene is TRBV11-2, the J gene TRBJ2-1, with 13 bases aligning to TRBD2. Germline V gives CDR1 SGHAT, CDR2 FQNNGV. V dropped 2 bases and J dropped 5; count of bases not matched to a gene: 6. CDR3 length equals 17 residues. CDR3 sequence reads: CASSLTEGLAGNNEQFF. The CDR3 nucleotides are TGTGCCAGCAGCTTAACGGAGGGACTAGCGGGAAACAATGAGCAGTTCTTC.